These 27 T cell receptor beta chains originate from one sample sequenced in a study of beta chain features in type 1 diabetes. The authors reverse transcribed all of the isolated RNA, so sequencing captured expressed TCRB transcripts. The data were produced by immunoSEQ multiplex PCR, yet TCRdb's version contains in-frame clones alone and is incomplete. The data show 350,000 to 450,000 clones, with around 13% seen just once and 0.03% to 0.04% held by the top ten. Sequencing was performed on naive CD4+ T cells from blood. The receptors derive from a man aged 30 to 45 in good health.

This clone was seen a handful of times. The V call is TRBV25-1, the J call TRBJ2-5, with D possibly being TRBD1 (7 bases). CDR1 is MGHDK, CDR2 SYGVNS, per germline. The CDR3 runs to 16 residues. The germline V and J ends were trimmed by 0 bases and 5 bases, with 16 bases remaining between them. The CDR3 here is CASSEYRDRGGETQYF. The CDR3 DNA is TGTGCCAGCAGTGAATATCGGGACAGAGGAGGGGAGACCCAGTACTTC.

Details on this clone: The sample has other DNA sequences that encode this CDR3 too. The V call is TRBV6-5, the J call TRBJ2-3, with TRBD1 identical over 7 bases. The CDR3 has 14 amino acids. CDR1 MNHEY and CDR2 SVGAGI come from the germline V gene. Germline trimming cut 5 bases from V and 2 bases from J; bases unmatched to any gene: 4. The DNA for the CDR3 is TGTGCCAGCAGTAGACAGGGTTTCACAGATACGCAGTATTTT. The encoded protein is CASSRQGFTDTQYF.

The chain has TRBV18 and TRBJ2-5; 10 bases agree with TRBD2. This CDR3 is 14 amino acids long. Germline trimming cut 6 bases from V and 1 base from J; bases unmatched to any gene: 2. Looked up from germline, CDR1 is KGHSH and CDR2 is LQKENI. CDR3 residues: CASSQREGQETQYF. CDR3 sequence (DNA): TGTGCCAGCTCCCAGCGGGAGGGCCAAGAGACCCAGTACTTC.

This clone was picked up a small number of times. The chain has TRBV5-1 and TRBJ2-3; TRBD2 aligns across 9 bases. Germline loops: CDR1 SGHRS, CDR2 YFSETQ. This CDR3 comprises 15 residues. V trimming: 4 bases; J trimming: 4 bases; junction bases outside the gene matches: 7. As DNA, the CDR3 is TGCGCCAGCAGCCCGATAGCGGGGGTCCCAGATACGCAGTATTTT. Translated, it gives CASSPIAGVPDTQYF.

The sample holds a few counts of this clone. V is TRBV12-5 and J is TRBJ2-5, with TRBD2 as a possible D gene (6 bases). The germline CDR1 and CDR2 sequences are LGHNT and FRNRAP. The V gene lost 2 bases and the J gene lost 5 bases, with 6 bases spanning the gap. The CDR3 has 12 residues. The CDR3 nucleotides are TGTGCTAGTGGTTTGCGGGAGGAGACCCAGTACTTC. Translation gives CASGLREETQYF.

This clone came up a few times. CDR3 residues: CASSLNAGVSNEKLFF. CDR3 bases: TGTGCCAGCAGCTTAAATGCCGGGGTATCTAATGAAAAACTGTTTTTT. The chain has TRBV11-2 and TRBJ1-4; D not certain. This CDR3 is built from 16 residues. The V gene's germline CDR1 is SGHAT and CDR2 FQNNGV. V lost 2 bases, J lost 3 bases, and 13 bases lay in between.

This chain links TRBV11-2 with TRBJ2-3; TRBD2 agrees at 7 bases. Germline CDR1 SGHAT, CDR2 FQNNGV. J gave up 5 bases and V 2 bases, and 13 bases lay outside the gene matches. CDR3 size: 17 residues. The CDR3 protein is CASSLSPRGRVGDTQYF. The CDR3 nucleotides read TGTGCCAGCAGCTTAAGCCCCCGGGGGAGGGTGGGAGATACGCAGTATTTT.

In its sample, this clone was seen a few times. This rearrangement joins TRBV11-1 to TRBJ2-3; possibly TRBD1 or TRBD2 for D (6 bases each). CDR1 is SGHAT and CDR2 is FQDESV in the germline V gene (reference sequence). This CDR3 spans 14 amino acids. Trimming cost V 3 bases and J 2 bases, with 9 bases left between them. The DNA for the CDR3 is TGTGCCAGCAGCTTTAGGGGGGCCACAGATACGCAGTATTTT. Protein: CASSFRGATDTQYF. Using reference TRBV11-1 and TRBJ2-3 for the parts outside the CDR3, the full variable domain is EAEVAQSPRYKITEKSQAVAFWCDPISGHATLYWYRQILGQGPELLVQFQDESVVDDSQLPKDRFSAERLKGVDSTLKIQPAELGDSAMYLCASSFRGATDTQYFGPGTRLTVL.

This clone was counted only a few times. The gene calls are TRBV10-3 and TRBJ2-3, with 8 bases lining up with TRBD2. Germline V gene lookup returns CDR1 ENHRY and CDR2 SYGVKD. The CDR3 length is 14 residues. After removal of 6 bases from V and 1 base from J, the junction contained 3 bases not matched to a gene. In nucleotides, the CDR3 is TGTGCCATCAGGCGAGCGGGAGGCACAGATACGCAGTATTTT. Its translation: CAIRRAGGTDTQYF.

This clone was observed a handful of times. The rearrangement uses TRBV10-3 and TRBJ1-2, with D possibly matching TRBD1 (5 bases). Germline CDR1 reads ENHRY; CDR2 reads SYGVKD. CDR3 size: 13 residues. The V and J ends lost 7 bases and 9 bases respectively, with 18 bases between them. CDR3 loop: CAITVAQAARYTF. In DNA form, the CDR3 reads TGTGCCATCACGGTGGCACAGGCTGCTCGCTACACCTTC.

This clone has only a few counts. V and J are TRBV19 and TRBJ2-1, with D possibly matching TRBD1 (6 bases). The CDR3 spans 15 residues. The germline V and J ends were trimmed by 6 bases and 5 bases, with 17 bases remaining between them. Germline CDR1 and CDR2: LNHDA and SQIVND (reference sequence). CDR3 amino acids: CASRLQGLGNNEQFF. DNA for the CDR3: TGTGCCAGTAGGCTACAGGGCCTTGGGAACAATGAGCAGTTCTTC.

Comments on this clone: One end of the junction does not line up with germline, which may come from a read error. The chain combines TRBV29-1 with TRBJ2-7, with D possibly being TRBD1 (5 bases). CDR1 SQVTM and CDR2 ANQGSEA come from the germline V gene. The length of the CDR3 is 13 residues. The CDR3 protein is CSVEVSRGSEQYF. As DNA, the CDR3 is TGCAGCGTAGAAGTTAGTAGGGGATCCGAGCAGTACTTC.

This clone has only a few counts. The CDR3 is CASSPTGTSGSGETQYF. DNA of the CDR3: TGTGCCAGCAGCCCGACCGGGACTAGCGGGAGTGGCGAGACCCAGTACTTC. V gene TRBV7-2 combines with J gene TRBJ2-5; 14 bases are shared with TRBD2. CDR1 SGHTA and CDR2 FQGNSA come from the germline V gene. The length of the CDR3 is 17 residues. The J segment lost 5 bases and the V segment lost 5 bases, leaving 10 bases of the junction unmatched.

This clone has a count of ten or more. The DNA of the CDR3 is TGCAGCTCGCGACAGGGCGACATTCAGTACTTC. It yields the protein CSSRQGDIQYF. The chain employs TRBV29-1 and TRBJ2-4, with 7 bases fitting TRBD1. From germline, CDR1 is SQVTM and CDR2 ANQGSEA. The CDR3 totals 11 residues. Trimming removed 8 bases from V and 8 bases from J; junction bases left unmatched: 6.

The chain recombines TRBV29-1 with TRBJ1-1; tentative D call: TRBD1 (6 bases). V was trimmed by 7 bases and J by 2 bases, leaving 14 bases between them. CDR1 is SQVTM and CDR2 is ANQGSEA in the germline V gene. The CDR3 loop spans 13 amino acids. CDR3 in amino acids: CSAAGHSNTEAFF. The CDR3, as DNA: TGCAGCGCCGCGGGACACAGCAACACTGAAGCTTTCTTT.

This clone was seen a handful of times. V usage is TRBV7-9 and J usage is TRBJ1-2; no firm D call. This CDR3 is built from 13 residues. Germline values: CDR1 SEHNR, CDR2 FQNEAQ (reference sequence). Trimming left V 5 bases short and J 2 bases short, with 9 bases between. DNA for the CDR3: TGTGCCAGCAGCACACACTTAAACTATGGCTACACCTTC. It encodes CASSTHLNYGYTF.

The rearrangement joins TRBV7-9 to TRBJ2-3; D not resolved. V was shortened by 10 bases and J by 2 bases, with 13 bases between the two germline ends. The V gene's germline CDR1 is SEHNR and CDR2 FQNEAQ (reference sequence). The CDR3 sequence is 13 residues long. CDR3 protein: CATGWRYTDTQYF. The CDR3 nucleotides read TGTGCCACAGGATGGCGGTACACAGATACGCAGTATTTT.

The J gene is TRBJ2-2, the V gene TRBV10-3; D unresolved. This CDR3 is 13 amino acids long. Trimming pared 8 bases from V and 4 bases from J, leaving 11 bases between. From germline, CDR1 is ENHRY and CDR2 SYGVKD. The CDR3 region has the DNA TGTGCCATCTGTCAAGGGCTCACCGGGGAGCTGTTTTTT. Amino acids: CAICQGLTGELFF.

The rearrangement links TRBV29-1 to TRBJ2-7; no definite D call. The V and J ends lost 4 bases and 6 bases respectively, with 10 bases between them. The germline CDR1 and CDR2 sequences are SQVTM and ANQGSEA. The CDR3 has 11 amino acids. CDR3 DNA sequence: TGCAGCGTTGCCGCCGGTCCCGAGCAGTACGTC. Protein: CSVAAGPEQYV.

The chain couples TRBV2 to TRBJ2-7; 11 bases fit TRBD1. Per the germline V gene, CDR1 is SNHLY and CDR2 is FYNNEI. Trimming cost V 8 bases and J 4 bases; bases outside gene matches: 7. The length of the CDR3 is 14 residues. The CDR3 nucleotides read TGTGCCAGCGAGGGACAGGGGGAAGAGTACGAGCAGTACGTC. Its protein product is CASEGQGEEYEQYV.

In this sample, this clone turned up a few times. The gene calls are TRBV5-1 and TRBJ1-4; D remains ambiguous. This CDR3 has 15 amino acids. The V and J ends lost 0 bases and 7 bases respectively, with 13 bases between them. The germline gives CDR1 SGHRS, CDR2 YFSETQ. In DNA, the CDR3 is TGCGCCAGCAGCTTGGGTCTAACCTGGGGTGAAAAACTGTTTTTT. Amino acid sequence: CASSLGLTWGEKLFF.

This clone came up a few times. V is TRBV20-1 and J is TRBJ2-7; the D is unclear. Germline V gene sequence: CDR1 DFQATT, CDR2 SNEGSKA (reference sequence). The CDR3 spans 11 residues. Trimming stripped 5 bases from V and 2 bases from J, with 7 bases between. The CDR3 DNA reads TGCAGTGCTTCTAGAACCTACGAGCAGTACTTC. Translation: CSASRTYEQYF.

Turning to this clone: Other DNA sequences in the same sample also yield this CDR3. The V and J genes are TRBV9 and TRBJ1-6; D is perhaps TRBD1 (6 bases). Germline V gives CDR1 SGDLS, CDR2 YYNGEE. V was pared by 2 bases and J by 7 bases, with 10 bases between. The CDR3 is 14 amino acids. CDR3 amino acids: CASSVEGENSPLHF. Here the CDR3 DNA reads TGTGCCAGCAGCGTTGAGGGGGAAAATTCACCCCTCCACTTT.

This chain links TRBV7-8 with TRBJ2-2; D not resolved. The germline V gene encodes CDR1 SGHVS and CDR2 FQNEAQ. The CDR3 loop spans 13 amino acids. The germline V and J ends were trimmed by 1 base and 4 bases, with 4 bases remaining between them. CDR3 region: CASSLVATGELFF. For the CDR3, the DNA is TGTGCCAGCAGCTTAGTAGCCACCGGGGAGCTGTTTTTT.

This chain links TRBV7-9 with TRBJ1-1; 8 bases map to TRBD1. Trimming at V came to 3 bases and at J to 5 bases, leaving 8 bases not matched to a gene. Germline CDR1 reads SEHNR; CDR2 reads FQNEAQ (reference sequence). The CDR3 runs to 15 residues. In DNA, the CDR3 is TGTGCCAGCAGCTTTGGACAGGGAGTTGAGACTGAAGCTTTCTTT. Translation gives CASSFGQGVETEAFF.

This clone was recorded only once. The genes are TRBV5-4 and TRBJ1-2; D is ambiguous. The CDR3 is 15 residues long. CDR1 SGHNT and CDR2 YYREEE come from the germline V gene (reference sequence). V was trimmed by 0 bases and J by 4 bases, leaving 13 bases between them. CDR3 nucleotide sequence: TGTGCCAGCAGCTTGGGTAGTACAGCCACCTATGGCTACACCTTC. Amino acid sequence: CASSLGSTATYGYTF.

There are many counts of this clone. The chain recombines TRBV30 with TRBJ1-1, with TRBD1 identical over 7 bases. CDR1 is GTSNPN, CDR2 SVGIG, per germline (reference sequence). Trimming took 5 bases from V and 2 from J; bases not matched to a gene: 5. This CDR3 contains 13 residues. The CDR3 loop is CAWAGQPNTEAFF. CDR3 bases: TGTGCCTGGGCGGGACAGCCTAACACTGAAGCTTTCTTT.